The rows below give T cell receptor beta chains drawn from one sample of a study of shared clonotypes between healthy human individuals. Here immunoSEQ multiplex PCR was the method, and the copy in TCRdb shows in-frame clones only, minus some. This sample carries around 700,000 clones, under 80% of them seen once, and the ten largest clones take approximately 1.7%. Sequenced input: memory CD4+ T cells sorted from blood. The receptors come from a woman aged 25 to 39 in good health. CDR3s include the opening cysteine and the closing phenylalanine or tryptophan. Each record gives: V gene, D gene, clone size, J gene, CDR3 DNA, CDR3 protein. D genes are given only for firm matches. Not all rows give a size; the values are once, few, many and, for expanded clones, a class.

>TRBV7-9|.|.|TRBJ1-3
TGTGCCAGCAGCTTACCGGAGTCGGGAGGAAACACCATATATTTT
CASSLPESGGNTIYF
>TRBV30|.|.|TRBJ1-3
TGTGCCTGGGGAGCAGGGCTAAGCTCTGGAAACACCATATATTTT
CAWGAGLSSGNTIYF
>TRBV19|TRBD1|.|TRBJ1-1
TGTGCCAGTAGTCCAACCGGACAGGGGAACACTGAAGCTTTCTTT
CASSPTGQGNTEAFF
>TRBV19|TRBD1|.|TRBJ1-1
TGTGCCAGTACCAAACAGGGGGTATTCACTGAAGCTTTCTTT
CASTKQGVFTEAFF
>TRBV19|.|.|TRBJ1-4
TGTGCCAGTAGTTATCCCCCTGAGGATGAAAAACTGTTTTTT
CASSYPPEDEKLFF
>TRBV6-1|.|once|TRBJ2-5
TGTGCCAGCAGTGACCAAGAGACCCAGTACTTC
CASSDQETQYF
>TRBV11-2|.|.|TRBJ2-6
TGTGCCAGCAGTCCGGCCGGGTCTGGGGCCAACGTCCTGACTTTC
CASSPAGSGANVLTF
>TRBV2|TRBD1|.|TRBJ2-5
TGTGCCAGCAGCGCGTCCGGGACAGCGATTCAAGAGACCCAGTACTTC
CASSASGTAIQETQYF
>TRBV10-1|.|many|TRBJ1-1
TGCGCCAGCAGAGAGGGGACGGGCCCGTTCACTGAAGCTTTCTTT
CASREGTGPFTEAFF
>TRBV27|.|.|TRBJ2-1
TGTGCCAGCAGTCCCCCCGGACCGTACAATGAGCAGTTCTTC
CASSPPGPYNEQFF
>TRBV18|TRBD2|.|TRBJ2-3
TGTGCCAGCTCACCACTAGCGGGAGGGCCAGATACGCAGTATTTT
CASSPLAGGPDTQYF
>TRBV19|.|.|TRBJ2-6
TGTGCCAGTAGTATCGAGGGCGGGGTTGGGGCCAACGTCCTGACTTTC
CASSIEGGVGANVLTF
>TRBV4-2|.|few|TRBJ2-3
TGTGCCAGCAGCCACAGACAAGCAGATACGCAGTATTTT
CASSHRQADTQYF
>TRBV19|.|.|TRBJ2-3
TGTGCCAGTAGTATAGGCCAGGGGACGGATACGCAGTATTTT
CASSIGQGTDTQYF
>TRBV6-1|.|.|TRBJ1-5
TGTGCCTGCGAAGGGACCGGACATGCCTATCAGCCCCAGCATTTT
CACEGTGHAYQPQHF
>TRBV4-2|TRBD2|.|TRBJ2-7
TGTGCCAGCAGCCAAGGACTAGCGAATAACTACGAGCAGTACTTC
CASSQGLANNYEQYF
>TRBV5-1|TRBD2|.|TRBJ2-1
TGCGCCAGCAGCTTGGAGTCACGGCTAGCGGGAGGCGGTGAGCAGTTCTTC
CASSLESRLAGGGEQFF
>TRBV2|TRBD1|.|TRBJ2-2
TGTGCCAGCAGGGAAAGAGGGGGCGCGAACACCGGGGAGCTGTTTTTT
CASRERGGANTGELFF
>TRBV28|.|few|TRBJ2-1
TGTGCCAGCAGTTTAATAAATGAGCAGTTCTTC
CASSLINEQFF
>TRBV28|.|.|TRBJ1-4
TGTGCCAGCAGTTTCCGAAACAGGGCGTGGGGCCTTGAAAAACTGTTTTTT
CASSFRNRAWGLEKLFF
>TRBV10-1|TRBD2|.|TRBJ2-2
TGCGCCAGCAGGGCCAGCGGGAGTAACGGGGAGCTGTTTTTT
CASRASGSNGELFF
>TRBV5-6|TRBD2|.|TRBJ2-5
TGTGCCAGCAGCTTAAGACCGGGACTAGCGCTCCAAGAGACCCAGTACTTC
CASSLRPGLALQETQYF
>TRBV5-1|.|.|TRBJ2-6
TGCGCCAGCAGCTCTGGCCCGCACTCTGGGGCCAACGTCCTGACTTTC
CASSSGPHSGANVLTF
>TRBV28|.|once|TRBJ1-3
TGTGCCAGCACTACGTCAGGGTGGGGACCGGGAAACACCATATATTTT
CASTTSGWGPGNTIYF
>TRBV7-2|TRBD1|.|TRBJ2-7
TGTGCCAGCAGCTCTAACCCGGGACAGACCTACGAGCAGTACTTC
CASSSNPGQTYEQYF
>TRBV5-1|TRBD2|.|TRBJ2-5
TGCGCCAGCAGCGGGAGGGCTAGCGGCGGAGAGACCCAGTACTTC
CASSGRASGGETQYF
>TRBV30|.|.|TRBJ2-6
TGTGCCAGCAGGAGCTCTGGGGCCAACGTCCTGACTTTC
CASRSSGANVLTF
>TRBV5-1|TRBD1|.|TRBJ1-1
TGCGCCAGCAGCCCTAACCTCAGGACAGGCAGTCAGGACACTGAAGCTTTCTTT
CASSPNLRTGSQDTEAFF
>TRBV11-2|.|once|TRBJ2-4
TGTGCCAGCACCCAGGGGGGGCTAGCCAAAAACATTCAGTACTTC
CASTQGGLAKNIQYF
>TRBV7-2|.|.|TRBJ2-1
TGTGCCAGCAGCGTTAGCCAGGAGGGCTACAATGAGCAGTTCTTC
CASSVSQEGYNEQFF
>TRBV19|.|.|TRBJ2-5
TGTGCCAGTGGGGACCAAGGAGGAGAGACCCAGTACTTC
CASGDQGGETQYF
>TRBV11-2|TRBD2|.|TRBJ2-2
TGTGCCAGCAGCTATACTAGCGGGAGTTCCGGGGAGCTGTTTTTT
CASSYTSGSSGELFF
>TRBV7-2|.|.|TRBJ2-2
TGTGCCAGCAGCACGGACAGCCACGGGGAGCTGTTTTTT
CASSTDSHGELFF
>TRBV5-1|.|once|TRBJ1-3
TGCGCCAGCAGCTTGGACGGCACTCTAGACGGAAACACCATATATTTT
CASSLDGTLDGNTIYF
>TRBV7-4|.|few|TRBJ1-5
TGTGCCAGCAGCTTAGCGCGGGGGAGCAATCAGCCCCAGCATTTT
CASSLARGSNQPQHF
>TRBV19|TRBD2|.|TRBJ2-5
TGTGCCAGTAGTATAGCAGCGGGAGCGGACCAAGAGACCCAGTACTTC
CASSIAAGADQETQYF
>TRBV28|TRBD1|.|TRBJ2-7
TGTGCCAGCAGACTACCCGGACAGGGTTCCTACGAGCAGTACTTC
CASRLPGQGSYEQYF
>TRBV14|.|.|TRBJ2-6
TGTGCCAGCAGCCGATTACAGGCTGGGGCCAACGTCCTGACTTTC
CASSRLQAGANVLTF
>TRBV2|.|.|TRBJ2-3
TGTGCCACCCAAGGCGCAGATACGCAGTATTTT
CATQGADTQYF
>TRBV11-2|TRBD2|.|TRBJ2-5
TGTGCCAGCAGCTTAATCGGGGGGTGGGTCCAAGAGACCCAGTACTTC
CASSLIGGWVQETQYF
>TRBV7-6|.|.|TRBJ2-5
TGTGCCAGCAGCTTAGGGAATACGTACCAAGAGACCCAGTACTTC
CASSLGNTYQETQYF
>TRBV6-5|.|.|TRBJ2-3
TGTGCCAGCAGGATCTCATTCAGCACAGATACGCAGTATTTT
CASRISFSTDTQYF
>TRBV5-8|TRBD2|.|TRBJ2-1
TGTGCCAGCAGCACTCCTAGCGGGAAAGGTGAGCAGTTCTTC
CASSTPSGKGEQFF
>TRBV10-3|.|few|TRBJ1-2
TGTGCCATCACAAGTTCCATTTTGAGGGACCCCTATGGCTACACCTTC
CAITSSILRDPYGYTF
>TRBV19|TRBD1|few|TRBJ2-3
TGTGCTACAGGGGAGAACACAGATACGCAGTATTTT
CATGENTDTQYF